This T cell receptor beta chain was recovered during a study of neurological immune-mediated disorders (dated by TCRdb to the late 2010s). A note on the overall study: Among the approximately 34 multiple sclerosis patients, relapsing-remitting MS was present in 31 and secondary progressive MS was present in 3. The roughly 99 TCR-beta libraries covered PBMC samples along with longitudinal samples, technical triplicates, and paired sorted CD4+ and CD8+ T-cell subsets. The cohort comprised 68 subjects: roughly 14 HAM/TSP patients, 35 or so multiple sclerosis patients and some 20 healthy controls. The study compared peripheral blood TCR-beta repertoires of HTLV-I-associated myelopathy (HAM/TSP) patients, multiple sclerosis patients and healthy controls using UMI-based sequencing. Findings and caveats that apply to the study as a whole: Across subjects, expanded clones never shared an identical CDR3 amino acid sequence, which suggests that the TCR-beta repertoires in every group were private. In phylogenetic analysis, the repertoires of 18 of 34 MS patients grouped into a cluster of related CDR3 sequences, which suggests a possible signature at the repertoire level. No association of the MS cluster with clinical or MRI features was observed, and the need for larger cohorts was stated by the authors. The highest TCR clonal expansion was observed in HAM/TSP patients, whereas the lowest was observed in MS patients, even when compared with healthy controls.

Unsorted PBMC libraries were generated from 2 million PBMCs stored in RNAlater at -80 °C until RNA extraction. Multiple sclerosis patients were enrolled in a US clinical protocol evaluating disease progression by magnetic resonance imaging. Peripheral blood was subjected to Ficoll-Hypaque density gradient centrifugation to isolate PBMCs, which were then cryopreserved in liquid nitrogen. This clonotype appeared many times. Its antigen is not yet known. Base qualities are missing; no much larger clone stands one base away. To synthesize cDNA, template-switch 5'RACE was performed with a primer carrying a 10-nucleotide random unique molecular identifier so that each TCR transcript was tagged. Over 170 million TCR-beta sequences, covering 15-18 subjects, were produced in each sequencing run. The RNeasy kit was used to extract total RNA. The KAPA Real-time Library Amplification kit was used to amplify TCR-beta VDJ regions with primers for the TCR constant region and the 5'RACE anchor. A first PCR added sample indexes and Illumina adaptors, and a second PCR then raised library yield. The roughly 650 bp TCR product was size-selected on a 2% E-gel SizeSelection system after Ampure bead purification. Before pooling, libraries had their quality checked on a Bioanalyzer, their concentration measured with Qubit, and their quantity determined with the Kapa Library Quantification kit. An Illumina HiSeq 2500 sequenced the libraries paired-end 2 x 150 bp. To increase sequence diversity, about 25-31% phiX was spiked into each library pool. Per the source publication's procedure: Quality-filtered reads were processed with the UMI-based MiGEC pipeline, which removed over 75% of raw TCR sequences during error correction. VDJ genes were aligned to IMGT germline references, and each clonotype was defined by a unique CDR3 amino acid sequence together with V-J genes. VDJtools evaluated clonal expansion, Shannon diversity and CDR3 relatedness (CalcPairwiseDistances, ClusterSamples); CLCbio workbench built phylogenetic trees. A clone was classed as expanded if it had 8 or more unique UMIs, a cutoff based on coefficient-of-variation modelling across technical triplicates. Using fastp at Q25 and MiXCR, TCRdb reprocessed the public reads and kept productive beta chains. Merged by CDR3 protein, the rows form single entries marked with the most common genes and DNA. Here the V and J calls rest on TCRdb's processing, not on the authors' analysis. In all, the sample holds about 35,000 distinct CDR3 sequences, and about 3.8% of those were seen once. Approximately 2.2% of the sample lies in the top ten.

V and J are truncated by 8 bases and 3 bases respectively, leaving an intervening sequence of 15 bases. The CDR3, cysteine through phenylalanine, is 14 amino acids long. Only CDR3 DNA is held: 42 bases, read in frame from base 1. Sequences SGHVS (CDR1) and FNYEAQ (CDR2) are obtained from the germline V gene. The material sequenced was PBMCs. The TCR comes from a man aged 25 to 40 with multiple sclerosis. The V and J genes are TRBV7-6 and TRBJ2-3, with the D assignment possibly TRBD1 or TRBD2, given 5 matching bases for each. The CDR3 region: CASGSRGQTDTQYF. In nucleotide form, the sequence is TGTGCCAGCGGGTCGAGGGGCCAAACAGATACGCAGTATTTT. Here the CDR3 is joined to the reference TRBV7-6 and TRBJ2-3 genes, and the full variable domain is: GAGVSQSPRYKVTKRGQDVALRCDPISGHVSLYWYRQALGQGPEFLTYFNYEAQQDKSGLPNDRFSAERPEGSISTLTIQRTEQRDSAMYRCASGSRGQTDTQYFGPGTRLTVL.